This is a list of T cell receptor beta chains from one sample in a study of cytomegalovirus exposure and HLA in healthy donors. This table comes from immunoSEQ multiplex PCR, and its TCRdb copy is limited to in-frame clones, with some not included. The sample includes roughly 100,000 clones, under 85% seen only once; the top ten take 4.1%. Sequenced: PBMCs. These receptor sequences come from a man aged 35-49 years in good health and CMV-seronegative. The CDR3 runs from the conserved cysteine through the conserved F or W. D genes are given only for firm matches. Expanded clones are given a class, and other clones once, few, many or no size at all.

D gene	clone size	J gene	V gene	CDR3 DNA	CDR3 protein
.	.	TRBJ2-1	TRBV7-9	TGTGCCAGCAGCTTACCGGAAGGGGATCGGTTCTTC	CASSLPEGDRFF
TRBD2	.	TRBJ2-3	TRBV30	TGTGCCTGGAGTGTATCGCGGGGGTTTCGCACAGATACGCAGTATTTT	CAWSVSRGFRTDTQYF
TRBD2	once	TRBJ2-1	TRBV5-1	TGCGCCAGCAGCCTCGAGCGGGGGGAAATCGATGAGCAGTTCTTC	CASSLERGEIDEQFF
.	few	TRBJ1-6	TRBV2	TGTGCCAGCAGTGAATGGCAGGGGAATTCACCCCTCCACTTT	CASSEWQGNSPLHF
.	.	TRBJ2-7	TRBV30	TGTGCCTGGAGTGTACTTGAGGTGCACGAGCAGTACTTC	CAWSVLEVHEQYF
TRBD1	few	TRBJ2-7	TRBV5-4	TGTGCCAGCAGCAGAGGACAGGGGAACTACGAGCAGTACTTC	CASSRGQGNYEQYF
.	.	TRBJ2-1	TRBV5-1	TGCGCCAGCAGCTTGGTCGCGGACAATGAGCAGTTCTTC	CASSLVADNEQFF
TRBD1	.	TRBJ2-1	TRBV27	TGTGCCAGCAAAGAACAGGGGGCTCGGAATGAGCAGTTCTTC	CASKEQGARNEQFF
.	.	TRBJ1-1	TRBV16	TGTGCCAGCACACCAAAACAGGGTGGGACTGAAGCTTTCTTT	CASTPKQGGTEAFF
.	.	TRBJ1-2	TRBV6-1	TGTGCCAGCAGGACAGACTTCTATGGCTACACCTTC	CASRTDFYGYTF
TRBD1	.	TRBJ2-7	TRBV7-9	TGTACCAGCAGCTTTTTCGACAGGGGGCGGGAGGAGCAGTACTTC	CTSSFFDRGREEQYF
.	.	TRBJ1-5	TRBV5-1	TGCGCCAGCAGCCCGCAGGGGAACAATCAGCCCCAGCATTTT	CASSPQGNNQPQHF
.	.	TRBJ1-2	TRBV7-9	TGTGCCAGCAGCTTAGCGGCGGCGTACTATGGCTACACCTTC	CASSLAAAYYGYTF
.	.	TRBJ2-5	TRBV5-6	TGTGCCAGCAGCCCCCTCGGGAGCAGGGAGCACTTC	CASSPLGSREHF
TRBD1	.	TRBJ2-1	TRBV5-6	TGTGCCAGCAGGAAAACAGGGGTCAATGAGCAGTTCTTC	CASRKTGVNEQFF
.	.	TRBJ2-2	TRBV11-2	TGTGCCAGCAGCTTAGCCAGCGGATCCCCCGGGGAGCTGTTTTTT	CASSLASGSPGELFF
.	.	TRBJ2-2	TRBV11-3	TGTGCCAGCAGCACTACGCCCGAACAGGACCCAAACACCGGGGAGCTGTTTTTT	CASSTTPEQDPNTGELFF
TRBD2	.	TRBJ2-5	TRBV5-4	TGTGCCAGCAGCGTTGGACTAGCGGGGACCGGGGCAGAGACCCAGTACTTC	CASSVGLAGTGAETQYF
.	.	TRBJ2-1	TRBV5-4	TGTGCCAGCAGCTTGGAGGGGTTCTCCTACAGTGAGCAGTTCTTC	CASSLEGFSYSEQFF
.	.	TRBJ2-5	TRBV6-5	TGTGCCAGCAGGGGTCAGGGGCCGGAGACCCAGTACTTC	CASRGQGPETQYF
TRBD2	.	TRBJ2-3	TRBV14	TGTGCCAGCAGCCTACTAGCGGGGGGCACAGATACGCAGTATTTT	CASSLLAGGTDTQYF
.	.	TRBJ1-1	TRBV30	TGTGCCTGGAGTCTAGGCGAAGCTTTCTTT	CAWSLGEAFF
TRBD1	.	TRBJ2-3	TRBV2	TGTGCCAGCAGACCCAACAGGGGAGAGACAGATACGCAGTATTTT	CASRPNRGETDTQYF
TRBD1	.	TRBJ2-5	TRBV28	TGTGCCGCTCACGACGGACAGGGGGCGGAGACCCAGTACTTC	CAAHDGQGAETQYF
.	.	TRBJ1-2	TRBV19	TGTGCCAGTACCGAAGGAGGGTCCCACTATGGCTACACCTTC	CASTEGGSHYGYTF
.	once	TRBJ1-2	TRBV7-9	TGTGCCAGCAGCCCCCCCGGGAGCGCCTATGGCTACACCTTC	CASSPPGSAYGYTF
.	.	TRBJ1-2	TRBV5-1	TGCGCCAGCAGCTCCAGGGGAGCGGGGTATGGCTACACCTTC	CASSSRGAGYGYTF
.	.	TRBJ1-1	TRBV9	TGTGCCAGCAGCCGACAGCGGAACACTGAAGCTTTCTTT	CASSRQRNTEAFF
.	.	TRBJ1-3	TRBV5-5	TGTGCCAGCAGCCCCCGACTTCCGAGCTCTGGAAACACCATATATTTT	CASSPRLPSSGNTIYF
TRBD2	.	TRBJ2-5	TRBV29-1	TGCAGCGTTGTGGGCGGGGGGCAGGAGACCCAGTACTTC	CSVVGGGQETQYF
.	.	TRBJ2-3	TRBV9	TGTGCCAGCACACCCAGAATCGGGACAGATACGCAGTATTTT	CASTPRIGTDTQYF
.	.	TRBJ2-1	TRBV7-9	TGTTCCAGCAGCTTAGTCGGAGTAGACAATGAGCAGTTCTTC	CSSSLVGVDNEQFF
TRBD2	.	TRBJ2-7	TRBV15	TGTGCCACCAGCACTAGCGGGGGGCAAACCTACGAGCAGTACTTC	CATSTSGGQTYEQYF
TRBD2	few	TRBJ2-7	TRBV7-8	TGTGCCAGCAGCGCGGGGGGGGCAGGGGGTACCTACGAGCAGTACTTC	CASSAGGAGGTYEQYF
.	.	TRBJ1-1	TRBV19	TGTGCCAGTAGCCTCCCCTGGCAGGGGCGTTATGAAGCTTTCTTT	CASSLPWQGRYEAFF
.	.	TRBJ1-2	TRBV29-1	TGCAGCGCCTCGGATACAGGGTTCTATGGCTACACCTTC	CSASDTGFYGYTF
.	.	TRBJ1-4	TRBV11-3	TGTGCCAGCAGCTTAGTAGGCGGAGCCCTTAATGAAAAACTGTTTTTT	CASSLVGGALNEKLFF